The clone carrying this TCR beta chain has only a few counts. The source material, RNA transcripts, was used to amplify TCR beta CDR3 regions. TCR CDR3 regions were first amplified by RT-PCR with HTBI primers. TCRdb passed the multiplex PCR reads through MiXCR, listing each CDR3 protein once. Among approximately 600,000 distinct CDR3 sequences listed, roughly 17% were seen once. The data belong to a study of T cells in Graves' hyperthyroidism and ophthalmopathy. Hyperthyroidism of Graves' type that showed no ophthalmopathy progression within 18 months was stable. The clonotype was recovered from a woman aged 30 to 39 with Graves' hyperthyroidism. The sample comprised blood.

This CDR3 reads CASSMPLRGWKQPQHF. Written as DNA, the CDR3 is TGTGCCAGTAGTATGCCCCTGAGGGGGTGGAAACAGCCCCAGCATTTT. The chain carries TRBV19 and TRBJ1-5; TRBD1 is a possible D gene (6 bases). Germline V lookup: CDR1 LNHDA, CDR2 SQIVND (reference sequence). The V end lost 3 bases, the J end lost 7 bases, and 19 bases lay between the germline ends. There are 16 residues in the CDR3.